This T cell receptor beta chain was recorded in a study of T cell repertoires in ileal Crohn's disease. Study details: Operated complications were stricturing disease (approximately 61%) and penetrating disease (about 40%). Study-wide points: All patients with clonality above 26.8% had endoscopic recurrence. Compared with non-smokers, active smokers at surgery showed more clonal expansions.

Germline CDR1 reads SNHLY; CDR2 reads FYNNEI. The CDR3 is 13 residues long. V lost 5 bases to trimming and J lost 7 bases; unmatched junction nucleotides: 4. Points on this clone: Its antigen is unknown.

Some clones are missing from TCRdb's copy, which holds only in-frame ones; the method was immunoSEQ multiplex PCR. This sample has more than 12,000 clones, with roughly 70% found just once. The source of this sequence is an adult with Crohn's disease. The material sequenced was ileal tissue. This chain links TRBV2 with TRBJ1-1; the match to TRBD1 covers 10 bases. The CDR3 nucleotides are TGTGCCAGCAGTCGACAGGGGGCTGATGAAGCTTTCTTT. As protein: CASSRQGADEAFF.